This T cell receptor (beta chain) was found in a study of shared clonotypes between healthy human individuals (dated by TCRdb to the early 2020s). Study-level background: The cohort comprised a couple of women and three men aged 18 to 49 years. Per donor, three plates each were used for CD4 naive and CD4 memory, two for CD8 naive, and one for CD8 memory. To estimate repertoire size and how much clonotype sharing occurs between individuals, the study deeply sequenced the blood TCR repertoires of about 5 healthy adults. To increase sequencing depth and limit assay-specific biases, TCR repertoire library preparation and sequencing were carried out by different laboratories using diverse techniques. Between about 0.85 and 9.5 billion PBMCs per donor were obtained by leukapheresis. General conclusions and limits of the study: Pairwise subsampling led to the expectation that sequencing depth would affect the degree of clonotype sharing among donors. Higher generation probabilities were observed for clonotypes shared by all four sorted-subset donors than for non-shared clonotypes. Even with the large sequencing depth, rarefaction of the sorted-subset datasets indicated that sequencing was incomplete. Only blood was sampled, and tissue TCR repertoires likely differ from those in blood. Sharing across four donors was observed for approximately 4.6% of naive CD4, about 3.2% of naive CD8, 2% to 2.5% of memory CD4, and about 0.38% of memory CD8 clonotypes. The small number of donors limited the genetic and exposure-history diversity represented. Naive subsets generally had larger estimated clonotype richness than memory subsets.

Using the deep immunoSEQ assay, TCR CDR3 regions were amplified from genomic DNA by multiplex PCR. For each cell subset, the extracted genomic DNA was distributed evenly across all wells of several immunoSEQ 96-well plates, and each plate served as one replicate. Each replicate PCR for sorted subsets received around 0.2 ug genomic DNA, equal to about 30,000 T cell genomes. Purified libraries were quantified with a Qubit 3.0 fluorometer, sized on a Bioanalyzer 2100, and re-quantified with the KAPA Library Quantification kit. A separate single-read 150-cycle Illumina NextSeq 550 flow cell was used to sequence each immunoSEQ 96-well plate. Regarding the original processing steps: Because the immunoSEQ output held only junctional sequences and lacked quality scores, the filtering could not match the filtering applied to full-length reads. To assign V/J genes and CDR3, sequences were annotated against IMGT germline references using PyIR, a Python wrapper for IgBLAST v1.9. Any read was removed if the V/J assignment was weak (E-value above 1e-6), the CDR3 was missing, or the read contained stop codons, out-of-frame junctions, or ambiguous translated residues. V3J clonotypes were defined as sequences sharing the same inferred V gene, J gene, and CDR3 amino acid sequence. To compute the percentage overlap between repertoires, the number of shared unique clonotypes was divided by the size of the smaller repertoire. RTK rarefaction, the Chao1 estimator, and Recon v2.1 estimates of unobserved clonotypes were used to assess repertoire richness. For all TCRbeta clonotypes obtained by the gDNA method from a few donors, generation probabilities were computed with OLGA. TCRdb stores this immuneACCESS table with in-frame sequences only. Part of the clones is absent; in the studies checked, under half of the shortfall reflects unresolved V genes, and no reason is known for the rest. From that table come the V and J calls and clone size; the DNA was used to work out D and trimming. A total of some 500,000 clones appear in this sample, about 95% of them only once. The ten largest clones add up to approximately 0.06% of the sample.

The donors were healthy, HIV-negative adults who had no recently reported acute infections or vaccinations. Every donor was a Caucasian adult living in Nashville, Tennessee, USA. Magnetic negative selection was used to enrich CD4+ T cells, after which naive cells were positively selected on CD45RA and the negative fraction became the memory subset. After blood collection by leukapheresis, PBMCs were isolated using Ficoll-Histopaque density gradient centrifugation and then cryopreserved in the vapor phase of liquid nitrogen. Purity and quantity of every magnetically sorted T cell population were checked by analytical flow cytometry. Genomic DNA was isolated from each sorted fraction and quantified by UV absorbance on a Nanodrop 2000c. V is pruned by 4 bases and J by 0 bases, leaving 19 bases of the junction without a gene match. CDR1 is given as MGHRA and CDR2 as YSYEKL, both from the germline V gene. The CDR3, cysteine through phenylalanine, is 20 amino acids long. The sequence is cut down to CDR3 DNA, 60 bases in frame from base 1.

A word on this clone: Its antigen remains unidentified. No clone much larger than this one lies a single base away; base qualities are absent.

Recombination connected TRBV4-1 to TRBJ1-2, and TRBD1 matches 8 of the central bases. The TCR comes from a woman aged 30 to 39 in good health. Sequenced material: naive CD4+ T cells sorted from blood. The cell subset or site label, as the study defines it: CD45RA+ positively selected. CDR3 loop: CASSPGIRQGKQLANYGYTF. The sequenced DNA is TGCGCCAGCAGCCCCGGAATACGACAGGGGAAACAGTTAGCTAACTATGGCTACACCTTC.